The T cell receptor (beta chain) under discussion was sequenced for a study of cytotoxic CD8 clonotypes in ibrutinib-treated CLL. The method was immunoSEQ multiplex PCR; TCRdb's version includes in-frame clones alone and lacks a portion of them. The sample has approximately 340,000 clones, roughly 70% seen once. The CDR3 has 13 residues. V lost 0 bases to trimming and J lost 6 bases, with 5 bases between them. The germline CDR1 and CDR2 sequences are SGHVS and FNYEAQ. Here the sequenced sample was PBMCs, taken after 36 months of ibrutinib treatment. This sequence was found in a human donor with chronic lymphocytic leukemia. The chain couples TRBV7-6 to TRBJ2-2; possible D gene TRBD1, 5 bases. The CDR3 is CASSLAGAGELFF. The CDR3 DNA sequence: TGTGCCAGCAGCTTAGCAGGGGCCGGGGAGCTGTTTTTT.